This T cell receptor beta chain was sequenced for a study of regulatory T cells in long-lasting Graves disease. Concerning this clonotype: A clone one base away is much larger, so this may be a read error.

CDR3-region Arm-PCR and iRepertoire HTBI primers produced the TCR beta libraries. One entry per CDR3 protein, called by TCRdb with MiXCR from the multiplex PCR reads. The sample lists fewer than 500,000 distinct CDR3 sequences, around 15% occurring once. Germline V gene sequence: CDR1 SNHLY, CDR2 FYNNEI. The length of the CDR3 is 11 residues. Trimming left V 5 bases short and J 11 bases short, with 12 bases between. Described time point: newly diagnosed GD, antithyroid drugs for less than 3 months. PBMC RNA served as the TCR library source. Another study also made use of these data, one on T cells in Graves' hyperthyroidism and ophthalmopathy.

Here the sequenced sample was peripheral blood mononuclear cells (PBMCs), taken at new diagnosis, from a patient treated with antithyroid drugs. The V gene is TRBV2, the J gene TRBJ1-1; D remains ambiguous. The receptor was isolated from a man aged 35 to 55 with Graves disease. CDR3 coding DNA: TGTGCCAGCAGTCCCTGGGCCCTTGCTTTCTTT. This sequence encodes CASSPWALAFF.